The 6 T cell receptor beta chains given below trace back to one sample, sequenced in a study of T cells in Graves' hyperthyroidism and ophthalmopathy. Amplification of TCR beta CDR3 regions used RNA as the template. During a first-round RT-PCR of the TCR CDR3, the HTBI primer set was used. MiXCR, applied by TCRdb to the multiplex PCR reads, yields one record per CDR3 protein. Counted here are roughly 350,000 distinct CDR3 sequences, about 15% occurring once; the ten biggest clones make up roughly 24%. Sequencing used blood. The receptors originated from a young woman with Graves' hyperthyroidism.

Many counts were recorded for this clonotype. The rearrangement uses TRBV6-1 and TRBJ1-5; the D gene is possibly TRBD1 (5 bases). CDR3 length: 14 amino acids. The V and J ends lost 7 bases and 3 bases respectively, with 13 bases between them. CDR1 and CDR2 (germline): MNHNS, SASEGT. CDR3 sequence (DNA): TGTGCCAGCACCCGGGACCGTCTCAATCAGCCCCAGCATTTT. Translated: CASTRDRLNQPQHF.

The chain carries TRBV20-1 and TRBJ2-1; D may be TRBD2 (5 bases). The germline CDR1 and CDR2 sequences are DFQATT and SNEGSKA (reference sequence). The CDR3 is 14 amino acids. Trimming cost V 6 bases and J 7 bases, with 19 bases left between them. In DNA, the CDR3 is TGCAGTGCCCAAGACGGGGTGCGAGAGAATGAGCAGTTCTTC. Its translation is CSAQDGVRENEQFF.

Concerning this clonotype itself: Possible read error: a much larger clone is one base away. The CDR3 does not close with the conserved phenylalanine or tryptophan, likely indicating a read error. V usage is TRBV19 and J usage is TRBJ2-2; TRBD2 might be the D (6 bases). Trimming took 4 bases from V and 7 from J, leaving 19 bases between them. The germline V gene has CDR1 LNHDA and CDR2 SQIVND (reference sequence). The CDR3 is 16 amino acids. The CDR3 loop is CASSTPGLTPRGELFS. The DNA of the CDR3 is TGTGCCAGTAGTACACCGGGACTCACGCCCCGCGGGGAGCTGTTTTCT.

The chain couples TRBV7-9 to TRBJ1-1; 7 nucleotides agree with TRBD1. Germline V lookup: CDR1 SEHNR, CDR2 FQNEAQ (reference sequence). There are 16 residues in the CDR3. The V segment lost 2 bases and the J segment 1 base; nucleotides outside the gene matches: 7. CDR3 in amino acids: CASSLTGTEKNTEAFF. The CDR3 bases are TGTGCCAGCAGCTTAACCGGGACAGAGAAGAACACTGAAGCTTTCTTT.

CDR3 protein: CASSQGRREGRSYEQYF. CDR3 DNA sequence: TGCGCCAGCAGCCAAGGCAGGAGGGAGGGCAGGTCATACGAGCAGTACTTC. V is TRBV4-3 and J is TRBJ2-7; TRBD2 aligns across 7 bases. Per the germline V gene, CDR1 is LGHNA and CDR2 is YSLEER. This CDR3 region has 17 residues. V gave up 1 base and J gave up 4 bases; unmatched junction bases: 13.

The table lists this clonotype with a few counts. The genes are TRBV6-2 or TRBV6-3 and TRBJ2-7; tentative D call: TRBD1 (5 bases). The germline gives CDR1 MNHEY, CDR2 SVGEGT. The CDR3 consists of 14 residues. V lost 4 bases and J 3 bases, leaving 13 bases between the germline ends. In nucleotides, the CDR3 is TGTGCCAGCAGTTCCGACGGCCAGGGCTACGAGCAGTACTTC. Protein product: CASSSDGQGYEQYF.